The source of this T cell receptor beta chain is a study of T cells after yellow fever vaccination (dated by TCRdb to between 2019 and 2020). About the full investigation: The SMART-Seq v4 Ultra Low Input RNA kit was used to prepare libraries from fractions with low cell numbers. Two healthy male donors made up the cohort, one aged 18 to 29 years and the other aged 30 to 40 years. To track T-cell clones before and after primary and booster YFV17D yellow fever vaccination, bulk TCR alpha and beta repertoires were sequenced longitudinally. Blood was collected at multiple timepoints before and after primary and secondary immunization, and bulk PBMC replicates and cell subsets were isolated.

The sample's treatment or condition label, decoded: live attenuated yellow fever vaccine strain. At each blood-draw timepoint, two biological replicates of bulk PBMCs were obtained. PBMCs were isolated from peripheral blood using a standard Ficoll-Paque protocol. TriZol was used to extract RNA from bulk PBMCs, from CD4 and CD8 fractions, and from dextramer-positive and dextramer-negative fractions. TCR cDNA was made using 5'RACE template switching, a step that added a universal primer site and unique molecular identifiers. Priming of cDNA synthesis was performed from both the TCR alpha and TCR beta constant segments. Two PCR steps were used to amplify libraries, with sample barcodes and sequencing adapters being added in the second step. Sequencing of the libraries was done on either Illumina HiSeq 2500 (2x100 bp) or NovaSeq (2x150 bp). The authors' pipeline ran thus. MIGEC was used to demultiplex reads and collapse the reads into UMI consensus sequences, and MiXCR was used for V(D)J alignment. Clonotypes responding to the vaccine were identified with edgeR on replicate PBMC samples, with the criteria of FDR below 0.01 and a log2 fold change above 5 up to day 15. Bulk clonotypes were assigned CD4 or CD8 identity according to which sequenced CD4 or CD8 repertoire held them at higher abundance. Using fastp trimming at Q25 and MiXCR clonotype assembly, TCRdb reanalyzed the public sequencing data and kept in-frame beta chains. One record per CDR3 amino acid sequence lists the most common genes and DNA. Clone size and V and J calls follow TCRdb, not the original study. The sample profile shows around 400,000 distinct CDR3 sequences; approximately 10% of them were found once. The ten biggest clones cover roughly a sixth of the sample.

V is shortened by 0 bases, J by 3 bases, and the region joining them spans 9 bases. According to the germline V gene, CDR1 reads KGHSH and CDR2 reads LQKENI. CDR3 length: 14 amino acids, cysteine to phenylalanine. The CDR3 DNA has 42 bases and is translated from base 1. Remarks on this clonotype: The antigen it binds to is not known. One base away there is no much larger clone; base qualities are not given.

The full study reports these points: A small share of clonotypes was detected in both CD4 and CD8 compartments, with the overlap likely arising from convergent recombination. Because abundant contaminating clonotypes from the bulk population could be contained in FACS-sorted repertoires, computational filtering was required. The secondary T-cell response was weaker than the primary response but faster, peaking on day 5 instead of day 15. The study included only a couple of donors, which limits how far the findings can be generalized. After the booster, most of the clones that had expanded following primary vaccination were detected again (96% of CD4 and around 88% of CD8), which suggests that memory was broadly maintained.

Recombination joined TRBV18 with TRBJ2-7, with the D gene uncertain. The material sequenced was PBMCs, taken on the day of the first yellow fever vaccination. The receptor was isolated from a man younger than 35 who received the YFV17D yellow fever vaccine. In nucleotide form, the sequence is TGTGCCAGCTCACCACCGGCAGCTTTCTACGAGCAGTACTTC. It codes for CASSPPAAFYEQYF.